These 4 T cell receptor beta chains share one sample of origin, sequenced in a study of T cells in Graves' hyperthyroidism and ophthalmopathy. TCR beta CDR3 region amplification was performed from RNA transcripts. Primed by the HTBI set, a first-round RT-PCR was run on the TCR CDR3. TCRdb processed the multiplex PCR reads anew with MiXCR; each CDR3 protein has one entry. The sample contains under 700,000 distinct CDR3 sequences, about a sixth of which appear only once. The sequencing input was blood. The receptors here all came from a woman aged 18 to 35 with Graves' hyperthyroidism.

In its sample, this clonotype was seen many times. V gene TRBV7-2 combines with J gene TRBJ2-1; TRBD2 might be the D (5 bases). V gave up 6 bases and J gave up 5 bases, with 20 bases separating them. The CDR3 contains 16 residues. The germline V gene has CDR1 SGHTA and CDR2 FQGNSA. The CDR3 spells CASSQKRSAVHNEQFF. CDR3 coding DNA: TGTGCCAGCAGTCAAAAGCGGTCAGCCGTACACAATGAGCAGTTCTTC.

This clonotype was seen many times. The chain links TRBV12-3 or TRBV12-4 to TRBJ1-2; maybe TRBD1 (6 bases). V dropped 8 bases and J dropped 4 bases, with 14 bases sitting between them. The CDR3 has 13 residues. The CDR3 reads CASSRGQIYGYTF. CDR3 coding DNA: TGTGCCAGCTCCCGGGGGCAGATCTATGGCTACACCTTC.

CDR3 amino acids: CASSELVASNQPQHF. The CDR3 nucleotides are TGTGCCAGCAGTGAACTTGTCGCGAGCAATCAGCCCCAGCATTTT. The rearrangement links TRBV2 to TRBJ1-5; D unresolved. This CDR3 region has 15 residues. Per germline, CDR1 SNHLY and CDR2 FYNNEI. Between the trimmed V and J ends, which lost 2 bases and 1 base, there was a span of 9 bases.

This clonotype occurred many times. The chain employs TRBV7-9 and TRBJ2-7, with D tentatively TRBD2 (6 bases). V was cut by 4 bases and J by 1 base, with 11 bases left in between. This CDR3 is 14 amino acids long. Germline V lookup: CDR1 SEHNR, CDR2 FQNEAQ (reference sequence). CDR3 in amino acids: CASSSRDFSYEQYF. CDR3 nucleotides: TGTGCCAGCAGCTCCCGGGACTTTTCCTACGAGCAGTACTTC. Combining the CDR3 with reference TRBV7-9 and TRBJ2-7 gives the whole variable domain DTGVSQNPRHKITKRGQNVTFRCDPISEHNRLYWYRQTLGQGPEFLTYFQNEAQLEKSRLLSDRFSAERPKGSFSTLEIQRTEQGDSAMYLCASSSRDFSYEQYFGPGTRLTVT.